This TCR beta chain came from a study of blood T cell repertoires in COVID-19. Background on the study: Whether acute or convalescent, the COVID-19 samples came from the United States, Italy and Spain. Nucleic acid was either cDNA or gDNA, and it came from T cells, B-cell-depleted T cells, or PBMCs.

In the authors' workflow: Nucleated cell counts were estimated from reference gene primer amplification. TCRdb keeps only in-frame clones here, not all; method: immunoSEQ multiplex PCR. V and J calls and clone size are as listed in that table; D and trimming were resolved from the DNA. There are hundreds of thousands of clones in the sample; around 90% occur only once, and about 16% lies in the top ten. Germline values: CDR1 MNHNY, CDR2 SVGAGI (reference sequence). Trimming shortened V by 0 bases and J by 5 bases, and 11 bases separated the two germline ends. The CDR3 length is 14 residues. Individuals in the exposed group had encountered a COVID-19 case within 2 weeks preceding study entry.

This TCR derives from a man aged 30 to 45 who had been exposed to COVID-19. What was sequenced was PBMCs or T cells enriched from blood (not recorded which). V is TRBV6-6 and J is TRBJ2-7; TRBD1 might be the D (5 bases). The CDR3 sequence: CASSYSLRGDEQYF. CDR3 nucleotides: TGTGCCAGCAGTTACTCTCTAAGGGGTGACGAGCAGTACTTC.